The present T cell receptor beta chain was sequenced within a study of cytomegalovirus exposure and HLA in healthy donors. Comments on this clone: Its antigen remains unidentified.

Study results and limitations: Reported results showed that the classifier diagnosed cytomegalovirus status with high specificity and sensitivity. Associated with HLA alleles at 0.05 false discovery rate in a later analysis were around 15,000 TCR beta sequences.

Each of the donors was a healthy bone marrow donor. PCR involved 60 Vbeta and 13 Jbeta primers. TCRdb's table, derived via immunoSEQ multiplex PCR, lists solely in-frame clones and lacks some. The sample has under 150,000 clones; over 60% are singletons. The sequence came from a man between 35 and 55 years old in good health and CMV-seronegative. Specimen: PBMCs.

In nucleotides, the CDR3 is TGTGCCAGCAGCTTAGACAGGCAGAGCAATCAGCCCCAGCATTTT. Residues: CASSLDRQSNQPQHF. The chain couples TRBV7-8 to TRBJ1-5, with TRBD1 as a possible D gene (5 bases). Trimming stripped 1 base from V and 1 base from J, with 8 bases between. The CDR3 extends over 15 amino acids. The germline CDR1 and CDR2 sequences are SGHVS and FQNEAQ.